One sample yielded the 12 T cell receptor beta chains listed below, sequenced in a study of T cells after yellow fever vaccination. TCRdb re-derived calls from the 5' RACE reads in MiXCR, one entry per CDR3 protein. The sample shows under 550,000 distinct CDR3 sequences, 21% of them seen only once. Here the sequenced sample was PBMCs, taken about 21 days after the first yellow fever vaccination. These receptors came from a man between 18 and 35 years old who received the YFV17D yellow fever vaccine.

The CDR3 sequence: CASSYDGTGSQPQHF. CDR3 nucleotide sequence: TGTGCCAGCAGTTACGACGGCACAGGGAGTCAGCCCCAGCATTTT. V and J are TRBV6-5 and TRBJ1-5; tentative D call: TRBD1 (6 bases). The CDR3 is made up of 15 amino acids. Germline CDR1 and CDR2: MNHEY and SVGAGI. V was shortened by 2 bases and J by 6 bases, with 14 bases between the two germline ends.

This clonotype has more than one count but fewer than ten. This chain joins TRBV29-1 and TRBJ1-5; no clear D. There are 13 residues in the CDR3. From germline, CDR1 is SQVTM and CDR2 ANQGSEA. Trimming removed 5 bases at V and 4 bases at J, with 12 bases between. For the CDR3, the DNA is TGCAGCGTTAGAGGAAGGGTGAATCAGCCCCAGCATTTT. This sequence encodes CSVRGRVNQPQHF.

J is TRBJ2-7 and V is TRBV6-5, with D possibly being TRBD1 or TRBD2 (5 bases each). The V end was cut by 0 bases, the J end by 2 bases, with 8 bases between. The CDR3 contains 14 residues. CDR1 and CDR2 (germline): MNHEY, SVGAGI. The CDR3 protein is CASSYSLGAYEQYF. The CDR3 nucleotides read TGTGCCAGCAGTTACTCGTTGGGGGCCTACGAGCAGTACTTC.

V is TRBV5-1 and J is TRBJ2-5; 9 nucleotides line up with TRBD2. This CDR3 comprises 16 residues. The V segment lost 5 bases and the J segment 3 bases; nucleotides outside the gene matches: 11. The germline V gene encodes CDR1 SGHRS and CDR2 YFSETQ. CDR3 loop: CASRPAGSGGKETQYF. CDR3 bases: TGCGCCAGCAGACCGGCGGGCAGCGGGGGGAAAGAGACCCAGTACTTC.

This clonotype showed up just a few times. J is TRBJ2-1 and V is TRBV5-5, with TRBD1 as a possible D gene (5 bases). Trimming removed 0 bases from V and 7 bases from J, with 17 bases in between. The CDR3 spans 16 residues. Germline V lookup: CDR1 SGHKS, CDR2 YYEKEE (reference sequence). CDR3 sequence (DNA): TGTGCCAGCAGCTTGGATGCAGGGTCGCTTACAAATGAGCAGTTCTTC. Protein sequence: CASSLDAGSLTNEQFF.

This chain connects TRBV4-1 to TRBJ2-4; 10 bases fit TRBD2. Germline V CDR1 and CDR2: MGHRA, YSYEKL. V lost 1 base to trimming and J lost 6 bases; unmatched junction nucleotides: 6. CDR3 length equals 16 residues. CDR3 nucleotide sequence: TGCGCCAGCAGCCAAGGGACTAGCGGTGTTGGAAACATTCAGTACTTC. Its translation: CASSQGTSGVGNIQYF.

This clonotype has more than one count but fewer than ten. The gene calls are TRBV20-1 and TRBJ2-7; the match to TRBD1 covers 7 bases. In germline, CDR1 is DFQATT, CDR2 SNEGSKA (reference sequence). The V segment lost 6 bases and the J segment 2 bases; nucleotides outside the gene matches: 1. There are 11 residues in the CDR3. The CDR3 protein is CSADRAYEQYV. The CDR3 DNA follows: TGCAGTGCCGACAGGGCCTACGAGCAGTACGTC.

This clonotype was seen many times. The J gene is TRBJ2-1, the V gene TRBV5-1; 10 bases line up with TRBD1. Per the germline V gene, CDR1 is SGHRS and CDR2 is YFSETQ. Losses at the gene ends were 1 base for V and 4 bases for J; bases not matched to a gene: 2. CDR3 size: 15 residues. This chain's CDR3 is CASSLMGQGYNEQFF. As DNA, the CDR3 is TGCGCCAGCAGCTTGATGGGACAGGGGTACAATGAGCAGTTCTTC.

In its sample, this clonotype was seen a few times. This chain joins TRBV4-1 and TRBJ2-1; 11 nucleotides align to TRBD2. The CDR3 is 17 residues long. The ends lost 1 base at V and 3 bases at J; junction bases unmatched: 5. Germline CDR1 and CDR2: MGHRA and YSYEKL. The CDR3 sequence is CASSQVPGLADYNEQFF. The CDR3 DNA is TGCGCCAGCAGCCAAGTGCCGGGACTAGCGGACTACAATGAGCAGTTCTTC.

This clonotype showed up just a few times. This sequence joins TRBV20-1 and TRBJ2-2, with D hard to call. The CDR3 length is 14 residues. Germline CDR1 and CDR2: DFQATT and SNEGSKA (reference sequence). V was cut by 4 bases and J by 4 bases, with 13 bases left in between. CDR3 residues: CSAKVQPSTGELFF. DNA for the CDR3: TGCAGTGCTAAGGTACAGCCGAGCACCGGGGAGCTGTTTTTT.

In this sample, this clonotype turned up a few times. The chain combines TRBV7-2 with TRBJ2-3; D is perhaps TRBD1 (6 bases). Trimming removed 3 bases at V and 5 bases at J, with 15 bases between. The germline CDR1 and CDR2 sequences are SGHTA and FQGNSA. This CDR3 comprises 15 residues. This chain's CDR3 is CASSFGTSRVDTQYF. The CDR3 nucleotides read TGTGCCAGCAGCTTCGGGACAAGTAGGGTAGATACGCAGTATTTT.

The V call is TRBV5-1, the J call TRBJ1-1, with 7 bases lining up with TRBD1. The germline V gene has CDR1 SGHRS and CDR2 YFSETQ. The ends lost 6 bases at V and 4 bases at J; junction bases unmatched: 9. The CDR3 extends over 14 amino acids. CDR3 DNA: TGCGCCAGCAACGAACAGGGGTGTAGCACTGAAGCTTTCTTT. This encodes CASNEQGCSTEAFF.